One and the same sample provided the 2 T cell receptor beta chains below, sequenced in a study of OX40 agonist ivuxolimab in advanced cancers. The assay was immunoSEQ multiplex PCR, and TCRdb's table has in-frame clones only and misses some. This table holds over 80,000 clones, 86% found once. The source was CD4+ or CD8+ T cells sorted from blood, collected in a trial of the OX40 agonist ivuxolimab. Receptors were obtained from an adult with an advanced solid tumor such as melanoma, head and neck, liver or kidney cancer.

V and J are TRBV11-2 and TRBJ2-1, with 11 nucleotides matching TRBD2. The CDR3 length is 16 residues. Unmatched junction bases numbered 11, after V lost 5 bases and J lost 8 bases. Germline V gives CDR1 SGHAT, CDR2 FQNNGV. CDR3 in DNA: TGTGCCAGCAGCGCTACAATTAGCGGGAGGGTCTATGAGCAGTTCTTC. Protein product: CASSATISGRVYEQFF.

Concerning this clone: The limits of the CDR3 on the DNA are not certain, so only TCRdb's listed CDR3 is given. The rearrangement links TRBV7-6 to TRBJ2-5; the D call of TRBD1 is as the table states it, not checked on the DNA. CDR1 SGHVS and CDR2 FNYEAQ come from the germline V gene. With termini counted, the CDR3 has 11 amino acids. The CDR3 protein is CASSFRCPQYF.